These 14 T cell receptor beta chains originate from one sample sequenced in a study of blood T cell repertoires in COVID-19. Produced via immunoSEQ multiplex PCR; TCRdb's table is partial and in-frame only. The sample shows approximately 300,000 clones, about 85% of them seen only once. The sample was peripheral blood. Source of these receptors: a human donor with COVID-19, enrolled during active disease. The donor label of this sample is uncertain.

The V call is TRBV7-2, the J call TRBJ2-1; 9 nucleotides match TRBD2. V lost 4 bases, J lost 2 bases, and 15 bases stayed unmatched. The CDR3 covers 19 residues. The germline gives CDR1 SGHTA, CDR2 FQGNSA. The CDR3, as DNA: TGTGCCAGCAGCTCAATGGGGACTATAGCGGGAGAACCCTACAATGAGCAGTTCTTC. This codes for CASSSMGTIAGEPYNEQFF. The full variable domain, rest sourced from reference TRBV7-2 and TRBJ2-1, is GAGVSQSPSNKVTEKGKDVELRCDPISGHTALYWYRQSLGQGLEFLIYFQGNSAPDKSGLPSDRFSAERTGGSVSTLTIQRTQQEDSAVYLCASSSMGTIAGEPYNEQFFGPGTRLTVL.

The V gene is TRBV28, the J gene TRBJ1-5, with D tentatively TRBD1 (6 bases). Germline-derived CDR1 and CDR2 are MDHEN and SYDVKM. V lost 3 bases to trimming and J lost 0 bases, with 9 bases between them. The CDR3 runs 15 residues. The CDR3 nucleotides are TGTGCCAGCAGTTTCGGGACAAATAGCAATCAGCCCCAGCATTTT. Its protein is CASSFGTNSNQPQHF.

The genes are TRBV28 and TRBJ2-5; no firm D call. Per germline, CDR1 MDHEN and CDR2 SYDVKM. The CDR3 totals 12 residues. V lost 2 bases and J lost 4, with 5 bases in between. The CDR3 region is CASSLLGETQYF. The CDR3 DNA reads as TGTGCCAGCAGTTTACTAGGAGAGACCCAGTACTTC. The complete variable domain, with remaining parts taken from reference TRBV28 and TRBJ2-5, reads DVKVTQSSRYLVKRTGEKVFLECVQDMDHENMFWYRQDPGLGLRLIYFSYDVKMKEKGDIPEGYSVSREKKERFSLILESASTNQTSMYLCASSLLGETQYFGPGTRLLVL.

The chain employs TRBV19 and TRBJ2-6, with D possibly TRBD1 on 6 matching bases. Germline V gene lookup returns CDR1 LNHDA and CDR2 SQIVND (reference sequence). CDR3 size: 21 residues. The V gene lost 3 bases and the J gene lost 0 bases, with 24 bases spanning the gap. The CDR3 protein is CASSISSLQGRRLSGANVLTF. CDR3 DNA: TGTGCCAGTAGTATCAGTTCCCTACAGGGCAGGCGTCTCTCTGGGGCCAACGTCCTGACTTTC.

This sequence joins TRBV18 and TRBJ1-5, with D perhaps TRBD1 (6 bases). CDR3 length: 15 residues. V lost 2 bases to trimming and J lost 0 bases, with 8 bases between them. Germline CDR1 and CDR2: KGHSH and LQKENI. Here the CDR3 reads CASSPTGLSNQPQHF. The CDR3 nucleotides read TGTGCCAGCTCACCAACAGGGCTTAGCAATCAGCCCCAGCATTTT. The full variable domain, rest sourced from reference TRBV18 and TRBJ1-5, is NAGVMQNPRHLVRRRGQEARLRCSPMKGHSHVYWYRQLPEEGLKFMVYLQKENIIDESGMPKERFSAEFPKEGPSILRIQQVVRGDSAAYFCASSPTGLSNQPQHFGDGTRLSIL.

In its sample, this clone was seen a few times. Other nucleotide sequences in the sample specify the same CDR3. This sequence joins TRBV19 and TRBJ2-7; possible D gene TRBD1, 6 bases. Trimming took 3 bases from V and 2 from J, leaving 8 bases between them. The CDR3 has 13 residues. Germline loops: CDR1 LNHDA, CDR2 SQIVND (reference sequence). CDR3 in DNA: TGTGCCAGTAGTATCAGGACAGCCTACGAGCAGTACTTC. Protein: CASSIRTAYEQYF.

The chain carries TRBV6-2 or TRBV6-3 and TRBJ1-1; the match to TRBD1 covers 9 bases. Germline trimming cut 3 bases from V and 0 bases from J; bases unmatched to any gene: 5. Germline V gene sequence: CDR1 MNHEY, CDR2 SVGEGT. The CDR3 extends over 16 amino acids. This CDR3 reads CASSYGTGYMNTEAFF. In nucleotides, the CDR3 is TGTGCCAGCAGTTATGGGACAGGGTACATGAACACTGAAGCTTTCTTT.

This chain joins TRBV6-5 and TRBJ2-2; D perhaps matches TRBD2 (5 bases). The CDR3 contains 13 residues. Trimming took off 6 bases at V and 7 bases at J, with 12 bases between the two ends. In germline, CDR1 is MNHEY, CDR2 SVGAGI. The CDR3 DNA reads as TGTGCCAGCAGACGGGGATTAGGCGGGGAGCTGTTTTTT. Translation: CASRRGLGGELFF.

V usage is TRBV5-1 and J usage is TRBJ2-1; 15 bases align to TRBD2. J was trimmed by 8 bases and V by 4 bases; bases with no gene match: 7. The CDR3 length is 16 residues. CDR1 and CDR2 (germline): SGHRS, YFSETQ. The CDR3 bases are TGCGCCAGCAGCCTGGGACTAGCGGGAGGAGCCCATGAGCAGTTCTTC. Amino acids: CASSLGLAGGAHEQFF.

This sequence joins TRBV29-1 and TRBJ1-1, with TRBD1 matching 7 bases. Germline-derived CDR1 and CDR2 are SQVTM and ANQGSEA. V shed 7 bases, J shed 10 bases, and the junction held 12 bases outside the gene matches. CDR3 size: 12 residues. CDR3 coding DNA: TGCAGCGCCCAGGGGGACAGCCCTCGAGCTTTCTTT. Residues: CSAQGDSPRAFF.

The rearrangement joins TRBV6-5 to TRBJ1-2; 7 bases line up with TRBD1. The CDR3 length is 13 residues. V was clipped by 7 bases and J by 7 bases; unmatched bases: 9. CDR1 and CDR2 from the germline V gene are MNHEY and SVGAGI. The CDR3 DNA sequence: TGTGCCAGCACCCTCCGACAGGGCCGTGGCTACACCTTC. This gives the protein CASTLRQGRGYTF.

The gene calls are TRBV12-3 or TRBV12-4 and TRBJ1-5; D unresolved. This CDR3 has 13 amino acids. Trimming cost V 2 bases and J 2 bases, with 4 bases left between them. The CDR3 DNA follows: TGTGCCAGCAGTTTATCTCGCAATCAGCCCCAGCATTTT. This sequence encodes CASSLSRNQPQHF.

The chain employs TRBV10-3 and TRBJ2-7; tentatively, D is TRBD2 (6 bases). V lost 3 bases and J 2 bases, leaving 11 bases between the germline ends. The germline V gene encodes CDR1 ENHRY and CDR2 SYGVKD. This CDR3 has 14 residues. This CDR3 reads CAISDPGLPYEQYF. For the CDR3, the DNA is TGTGCCATCAGTGACCCGGGACTGCCCTACGAGCAGTACTTC.

This chain links TRBV10-1 with TRBJ2-3; a weak D match, TRBD2 (6 bases). Per germline, CDR1 WNHNN and CDR2 SYGVQD (reference sequence). CDR3 length equals 13 residues. The V end was cut by 6 bases, the J end by 4 bases, with 11 bases between. CDR3 DNA sequence: TGCGCCAGCAGCTCCGGGGGTGCAGATACGCAGTATTTT. Translation: CASSSGGADTQYF.